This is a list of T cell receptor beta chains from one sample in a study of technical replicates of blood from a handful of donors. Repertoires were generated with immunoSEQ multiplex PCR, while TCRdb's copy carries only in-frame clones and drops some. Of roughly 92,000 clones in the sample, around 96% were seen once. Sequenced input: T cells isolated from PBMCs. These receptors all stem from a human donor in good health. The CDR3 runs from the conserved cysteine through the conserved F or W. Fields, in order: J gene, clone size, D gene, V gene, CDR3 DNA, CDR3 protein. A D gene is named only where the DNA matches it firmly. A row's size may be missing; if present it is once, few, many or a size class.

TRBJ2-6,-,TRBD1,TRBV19,TGTGCCGTCACAGGGGTTAGCTCTGGGGCCAACGTCCTGACTTTC,CAVTGVSSGANVLTF
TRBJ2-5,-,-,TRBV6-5,TGTGCCAGCAGTTACAGAAGGGGGGGAGCGGAGACCCAGTACTTC,CASSYRRGGAETQYF
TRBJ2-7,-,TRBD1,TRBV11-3,TGTGCCAGCAGCTCAGGGGGACAGGGGGCGTGGGAGCAGTACTTC,CASSSGGQGAWEQYF
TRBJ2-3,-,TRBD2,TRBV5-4,TGTGCCAGCAGCTTAGAGCGGGGGGGAGGGGATACGCAGTATTTT,CASSLERGGGDTQYF
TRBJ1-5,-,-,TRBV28,TGTGCCAGCAGTTTTTCTATCAATCAGCCCCAGCATTTT,CASSFSINQPQHF
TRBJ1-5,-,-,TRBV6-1,TGTGCCAGCAGTGAAGCCTCCACCTTCCTACAGCCCCAGCATTTT,CASSEASTFLQPQHF
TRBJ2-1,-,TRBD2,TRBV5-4,TGTGCCAGCAGCACTAGCGGGAGAGGATACAATGAGCAGTTCTTC,CASSTSGRGYNEQFF
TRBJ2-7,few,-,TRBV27,TGTGCCAGTTCCGGGGGAACCTCCTACGAGCAGTACTTC,CASSGGTSYEQYF
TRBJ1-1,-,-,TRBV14,TGTGCCAGCAGCCCGACGGGATATTCGAAAGAAGCTTTCTTT,CASSPTGYSKEAFF
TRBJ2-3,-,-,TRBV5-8,TGTGCCAGCAGGCTTCTAGGGGAATGGAGCACAGATACGCAGTATTTT,CASRLLGEWSTDTQYF
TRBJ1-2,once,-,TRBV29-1,TGCAGCGTTGAGGGTACAGGGCGTCCTTATGGCTACACCTTC,CSVEGTGRPYGYTF
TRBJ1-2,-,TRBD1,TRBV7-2,TGTGCCAGCAGCTTGAGGGTGGTTCCAACCTACGACAGGGGCTATGGCTACACCTTC,CASSLRVVPTYDRGYGYTF
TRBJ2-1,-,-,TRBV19,TGTGCCAGTAGTATGGAGATGAGCTCCTACAATGAGCAGTTCTTC,CASSMEMSSYNEQFF
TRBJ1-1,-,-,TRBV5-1,TGCGCCAGCAGCTTGATGAGCCAGGGGAACACTGAAGCTTTCTTT,CASSLMSQGNTEAFF
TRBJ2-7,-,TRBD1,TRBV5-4,TGTGCCAGCAACCCAAGGACAGGGGATGAGCAGTACTTC,CASNPRTGDEQYF
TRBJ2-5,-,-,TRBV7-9,TGTGCCAGCAGCTTGGTTCATTACATGGCGGGATCGTACCAAGAGACCCAGTACTTC,CASSLVHYMAGSYQETQYF
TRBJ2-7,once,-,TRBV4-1,TGCGCCAGCAGCCCCGTGCCGGCGGCGGGGCAGTACTTC,CASSPVPAAGQYF
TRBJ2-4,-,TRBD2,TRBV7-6,TGTGCCAGCAGCGCCGACCCTACTAGCGGGAGTACCATTCAGTACTTC,CASSADPTSGSTIQYF
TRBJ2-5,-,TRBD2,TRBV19,TGTGCCAGTAGTACGGGACTAGCGGGAGAGACCCAGTACTTC,CASSTGLAGETQYF
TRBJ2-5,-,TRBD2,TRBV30,TGTGCCTGGAAACCCTTAGCGGGATCTGAGACCCAGTACTTC,CAWKPLAGSETQYF
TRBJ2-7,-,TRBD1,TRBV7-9,TGTGCCAGCTTATCATTGGGACAGGCAGTGAGGGAGCAGTACTTC,CASLSLGQAVREQYF
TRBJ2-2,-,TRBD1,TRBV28,TGTGCCAGCAGCTCCGGGACAGGGGATGTCGGGGAGCTGTTTTTT,CASSSGTGDVGELFF
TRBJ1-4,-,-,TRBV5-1,TGCGCCAGCAGTTTCGGGGGGAGGAGTGAAAAACTGTTTTTT,CASSFGGRSEKLFF
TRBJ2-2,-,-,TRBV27,TGTGCCAGCAGTTTACAGGGATATAACACCGGGGAGCTGTTTTTT,CASSLQGYNTGELFF
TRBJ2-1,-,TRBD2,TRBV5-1,TGCGCCAGCAGCATTGGACTAGCGGGAGGGCTTGTTGAGCAGTTCTTC,CASSIGLAGGLVEQFF
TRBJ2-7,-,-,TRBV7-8,TGTGCCAGCAGCTTCAGGGAACCGTCCTACGAGCAGTACTTC,CASSFREPSYEQYF
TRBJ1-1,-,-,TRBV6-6,TGTGCCAGCAGGAGACTTGGGAACACTGAAGCTTTCTTT,CASRRLGNTEAFF
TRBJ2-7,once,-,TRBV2,TGTGCCAGCAGTGGGGGCTCTGCCTACTACGAGCAGTACTTC,CASSGGSAYYEQYF
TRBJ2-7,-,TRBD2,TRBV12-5,TGTGCTAGTGGTTTGGGACCGCCCGTCGGTAGCGGGAGGCCCTACGAGCAGTACTTC,CASGLGPPVGSGRPYEQYF
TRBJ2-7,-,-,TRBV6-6,TGTGCCAGCAGTACACAATCCGGGACTCGCGCCTACGAGCAGTACTTC,CASSTQSGTRAYEQYF
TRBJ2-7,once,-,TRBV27,TGTGCCAGCAGTTTAGGGCCTGGTTCCTACGAGCAGTACTTC,CASSLGPGSYEQYF
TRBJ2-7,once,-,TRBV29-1,TGCAGCGTTGTCGGAGGGGTCGTGGGCGAGCAGTACTTC,CSVVGGVVGEQYF
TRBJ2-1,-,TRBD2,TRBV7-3,TGTGCCAGCAGCTTAGGACTAGCTGAAGGTGAGCAGTTCTTC,CASSLGLAEGEQFF
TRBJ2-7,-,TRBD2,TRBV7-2,TGTGCCAGCAGCTCCAGACTAGCGGGAAAAACCTACGAGCAGTACTTC,CASSSRLAGKTYEQYF
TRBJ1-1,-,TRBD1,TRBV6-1,TGTGCCAGCAGTGAAGACAGGGGGAACACTGAAGCTTTCTTT,CASSEDRGNTEAFF
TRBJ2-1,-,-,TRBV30,TGTGCCTGGAGTGTTAATGCCAGGTTCAATGAGCAGTTCTTC,CAWSVNARFNEQFF
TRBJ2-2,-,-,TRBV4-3,TGCGCCAGCAGCCAAGATCTCAACACCGGGGAGCTGTTTTTT,CASSQDLNTGELFF
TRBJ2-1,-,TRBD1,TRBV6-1,TGTGCCAGCAGTGAAGCTACCCCGGACAGGGGAAACAATGAGCAGTTCTTC,CASSEATPDRGNNEQFF
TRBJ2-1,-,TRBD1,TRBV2,TGTGCCAGCACCTCGACAGGGTCTTTCAATGAGCAGTTCTTC,CASTSTGSFNEQFF
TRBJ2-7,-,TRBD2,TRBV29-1,TGCAGCGTCGCACTAGCGTCGACTTCCTACGAGCAGTACTTC,CSVALASTSYEQYF
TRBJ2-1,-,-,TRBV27,TGTGCCAGCAGTACAATCTACAATGAGCAGTTCTTC,CASSTIYNEQFF
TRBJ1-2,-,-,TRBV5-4,TGTGCCAGCAGCTTGTCCGGGGGCTATGGCTACACCTTC,CASSLSGGYGYTF